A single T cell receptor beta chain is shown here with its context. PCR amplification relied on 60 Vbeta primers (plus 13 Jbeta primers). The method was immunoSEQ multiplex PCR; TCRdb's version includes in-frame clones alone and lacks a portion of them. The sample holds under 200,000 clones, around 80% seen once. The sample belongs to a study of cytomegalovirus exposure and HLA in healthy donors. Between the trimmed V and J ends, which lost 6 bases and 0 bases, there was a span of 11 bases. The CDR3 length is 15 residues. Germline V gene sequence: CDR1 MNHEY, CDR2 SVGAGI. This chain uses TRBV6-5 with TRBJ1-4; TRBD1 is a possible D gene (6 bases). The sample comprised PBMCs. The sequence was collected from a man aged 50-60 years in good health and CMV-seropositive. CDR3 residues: CASRSQGSTNEKLFF. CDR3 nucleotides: TGTGCCAGCAGATCACAGGGTTCAACTAATGAAAAACTGTTTTTT.